Listed here are 27 T cell receptor beta chains from one sample, sequenced in a study of T cell changes during pregnancy in multiple sclerosis. Repertoires were generated with immunoSEQ multiplex PCR, while TCRdb's copy carries only in-frame clones and drops some. The data contain over 30,000 clones, just over 90% of them seen just once; the ten biggest clones take up approximately 0.8%. This specimen was CD4+ T cells from peripheral blood mononuclear cells, taken in the third trimester of pregnancy. The receptors originated from a female donor with multiple sclerosis, enrolled in a pregnancy study.

The chain carries TRBV6-1 and TRBJ1-6, with D unclear. Germline loops: CDR1 MNHNS, CDR2 SASEGT. The CDR3 has 14 residues. Between the trimmed V and J ends, which lost 4 bases and 3 bases, there was a span of 7 bases. The CDR3 DNA follows: TGTGCCAGCAGTGTGGCCGTCTATAATTCACCCCTCCACTTT. Protein sequence: CASSVAVYNSPLHF.

The chain carries TRBV9 and TRBJ2-2; 8 bases agree with TRBD2. CDR3 length: 14 amino acids. Germline V gives CDR1 SGDLS, CDR2 YYNGEE. The trim removed 2 bases at V and 5 bases at J, leaving 2 bases unmatched. The CDR3 nucleotides read TGTGCCAGCAGCGTTAGCGGGAATACCGGGGAGCTGTTTTTT. It codes for CASSVSGNTGELFF. The whole variable domain, filled in from reference TRBV9 and TRBJ2-2, reads DSGVTQTPKHLITATGQRVTLRCSPRSGDLSVYWYQQSLDQGLQFLIQYYNGEERAKGNILERFSAQQFPDLHSELNLSSLELGDSALYFCASSVSGNTGELFFGEGSRLTVL.

The V call is TRBV5-1, the J call TRBJ2-3; 16 nucleotides line up with TRBD2. The germline CDR1 and CDR2 sequences are SGHRS and YFSETQ. Losses at the gene ends were 4 bases for V and 4 bases for J; bases not matched to a gene: 6. The CDR3 runs to 17 residues. The CDR3 bases are TGCGCCAGCAGCCGAGGGACTAGCGGGAGGGCCGCAGATACGCAGTATTTT. Encoded protein: CASSRGTSGRAADTQYF.

This rearrangement joins TRBV6-1 to TRBJ1-2; D remains unclear. The V gene lost 9 bases and the J gene lost 3 bases, with 14 bases spanning the gap. The CDR3 spans 13 residues. CDR1 is MNHNS, CDR2 SASEGT, per germline. The CDR3, as DNA: TGTGCCAGTTCACCGGGAGAGCACTATGGCTACACCTTC. Its protein is CASSPGEHYGYTF.

The chain employs TRBV27 and TRBJ2-1, with 9 bases that match TRBD2. The germline V gene encodes CDR1 MNHEY and CDR2 SMNVEV (reference sequence). With 5 bases clipped from V and 1 base from J, the junction kept 9 bases outside the gene matches. This CDR3 has 17 residues. CDR3 in amino acids: CASSPRHAGGSYNEQFF. The CDR3 bases are TGTGCCAGCAGTCCACGACATGCGGGGGGGTCCTACAATGAGCAGTTCTTC.

The J gene is TRBJ2-1, the V gene TRBV29-1, with 8 nucleotides matching TRBD2. CDR3 size: 16 residues. Germline trimming cut 4 bases from V and 6 bases from J; bases unmatched to any gene: 14. Germline CDR1 reads SQVTM; CDR2 reads ANQGSEA. The CDR3 region has the DNA TGCAGCGTTGGGCTGTGGATCGGGAGGGCCAGCAATGAGCAGTTCTTC. Encoded protein: CSVGLWIGRASNEQFF.

This chain uses TRBV2 with TRBJ2-2; TRBD1 agrees at 9 bases. CDR1 is SNHLY and CDR2 is FYNNEI in the germline V gene. CDR3 length equals 14 residues. J lost 6 bases, V lost 6 bases, and 5 bases had no gene match. The CDR3 sequence is CASSERQGAGELFF. CDR3 sequence (DNA): TGTGCCAGCAGCGAACGACAGGGGGCCGGGGAGCTGTTTTTT.

The rearrangement links TRBV13 to TRBJ2-6, with TRBD1 identical over 9 bases. The CDR3 runs to 15 residues. Trimming cost V 6 bases and J 4 bases; bases outside gene matches: 4. Germline loops: CDR1 PRHDT, CDR2 FYEKMQ (reference sequence). CDR3 loop: CASRSQGAGANVLTF. The CDR3 bases are TGTGCCAGCAGATCACAGGGGGCCGGGGCCAACGTCCTGACTTTC.

The chain carries TRBV7-2 and TRBJ1-1; D remains ambiguous. The CDR3 is made up of 12 amino acids. Germline CDR1 SGHTA, CDR2 FQGNSA. Between the trimmed V and J ends, which lost 3 bases and 4 bases, there was a span of 6 bases. Here the CDR3 reads CASSFVATEAFF. CDR3 in DNA: TGTGCCAGCAGCTTTGTGGCCACTGAAGCTTTCTTT.

This clone is a singleton in its sample. The chain recombines TRBV29-1 with TRBJ1-1; a possible D gene is TRBD1 (6 bases). CDR1 and CDR2 from the germline V gene are SQVTM and ANQGSEA. The V and J ends lost 3 bases and 1 base respectively, with 15 bases between them. The CDR3 spans 15 residues. The CDR3 DNA follows: TGCAGCGTTGAGGAACCACAGGGACGGAACACTGAAGCTTTCTTT. Its protein is CSVEEPQGRNTEAFF. Based on the CDR3 plus reference TRBV29-1 and TRBJ1-1, the full variable domain is SAVISQKPSRDICQRGTSLTIQCQVDSQVTMMFWYRQQPGQSLTLIATANQGSEATYESGFVIDKFPISRPNLTFSTLTVSNMSPEDSSIYLCSVEEPQGRNTEAFFGQGTRLTVV.

This sequence joins TRBV10-1 and TRBJ1-4; D is unresolved. CDR3 length equals 12 residues. Germline V CDR1 and CDR2: WNHNN, SYGVQD (reference sequence). Trimming took 2 bases from V and 8 from J, leaving 6 bases between them. CDR3: CASSESQEKLFF. The CDR3 DNA reads as TGCGCCAGCAGTGAGAGTCAGGAAAAACTGTTTTTT.

This clone has a single count. The V call is TRBV4-3, the J call TRBJ1-3; D unclear. The V gene's germline CDR1 is LGHNA and CDR2 YSLEER. The V end was cut by 0 bases, the J end by 0 bases, with 6 bases between. CDR3 length: 15 residues. CDR3: CASSQDPVSGNTIYF. The DNA for the CDR3 is TGCGCCAGCAGCCAAGATCCAGTCTCTGGAAACACCATATATTTT.

V usage is TRBV6-1 and J usage is TRBJ2-7, with TRBD1 matching over 8 bases. This CDR3 comprises 13 residues. The germline V gene encodes CDR1 MNHNS and CDR2 SASEGT. Trimming took 6 bases from V and 6 from J; bases not matched to a gene: 7. CDR3 loop: CASSAGGAGEQYF. CDR3 sequence (DNA): TGTGCCAGCAGCGCAGGGGGCGCGGGCGAGCAGTACTTC.

The chain combines TRBV29-1 with TRBJ2-1; 9 bases are shared with TRBD2. Germline CDR1 reads SQVTM; CDR2 reads ANQGSEA. CDR3 length: 14 amino acids. Trimming at V came to 3 bases and at J to 8 bases, leaving 8 bases not matched to a gene. CDR3 nucleotide sequence: TGCAGCGTTGATTGGGCGGGAGGGCGGGATGAGCAGTTCTTC. This translates into CSVDWAGGRDEQFF.

The gene calls are TRBV5-6 and TRBJ1-1; 8 bases fit TRBD1. This CDR3 contains 14 residues. V was pared by 4 bases and J by 0 bases, with 2 bases of the junction left unmatched. Germline V lookup: CDR1 SGHDT, CDR2 YYEEEE. The CDR3: CASSRTGMNTEAFF. DNA for the CDR3: TGTGCCAGCAGCCGGACAGGGATGAACACTGAAGCTTTCTTT.

A single count supports this clone. The rearrangement links TRBV7-3 to TRBJ2-1, with a tentative D call TRBD2 (6 bases). The CDR3 extends over 15 amino acids. In germline, CDR1 is SGHTA, CDR2 FQGTGA. Trimming pared 5 bases from V and 3 bases from J, leaving 14 bases between. CDR3 DNA: TGTGCCAGCAGCGGGGACCAGGGAGGCTACAATGAGCAGTTCTTC. Amino acids: CASSGDQGGYNEQFF.

This clone was seen only once. The chain couples TRBV5-1 to TRBJ1-3, with D perhaps TRBD1 (5 bases). Trimming stripped 5 bases from V and 4 bases from J, with 13 bases between. Germline assignment: CDR1 SGHRS and CDR2 YFSETQ. CDR3 length equals 14 residues. The CDR3 DNA reads TGCGCCAGCAGATCGGGGGAGGCCGGAAACACCATATATTTT. Translation gives CASRSGEAGNTIYF.

A single count supports this clone. The chain employs TRBV5-1 and TRBJ1-1; D not certain. V was cut by 0 bases and J by 4 bases, with 7 bases left in between. From germline, CDR1 is SGHRS and CDR2 YFSETQ. The CDR3 runs to 13 residues. CDR3: CASSLGRGTEAFF. CDR3 coding DNA: TGCGCCAGCAGCTTGGGGCGAGGCACTGAAGCTTTCTTT.

J is TRBJ2-1 and V is TRBV7-2; D gene unclear. The CDR3 consists of 12 residues. Trimming stripped 4 bases from V and 8 bases from J, with 9 bases between. Germline-derived CDR1 and CDR2 are SGHTA and FQGNSA. For the CDR3, the DNA is TGTGCCAGCAGCTCTTTAGCCTATGAGCAGTTCTTC. Amino acids: CASSSLAYEQFF.

The genes are TRBV18 and TRBJ2-7; possibly TRBD2 for D (6 bases). This CDR3 comprises 13 residues. The germline V gene encodes CDR1 KGHSH and CDR2 LQKENI. V was pared by 5 bases and J by 3 bases, with 11 bases between. In DNA, the CDR3 is TGTGCCAGCTCATCCTTAGCGGACTACGAGCAGTACTTC. Protein product: CASSSLADYEQYF.

In its sample, this clone was seen once. The CDR3 sequence is CASSFFDRTLRYF. CDR3 sequence (DNA): TGTGCCAGCAGCTTCTTCGACAGAACCCTTCGATACTTC. V gene TRBV7-4 combines with J gene TRBJ2-7, with D possibly matching TRBD1 (5 bases). The CDR3 sequence is 13 residues long. V gave up 3 bases and J gave up 13 bases, with 19 bases separating them. CDR1 and CDR2 (germline): SGHVT, SQSDAQ.

The gene calls are TRBV7-8 and TRBJ1-4, with TRBD1 identical over 8 bases. CDR3 length: 17 amino acids. The V gene end was trimmed by 1 base and the J gene end by 5 bases; junction bases not matched to a gene: 9. Germline V CDR1 and CDR2: SGHVS, FQNEAQ. The CDR3 sequence is CASSLGYRGGANEKLFF. The CDR3 region has the DNA TGTGCCAGCAGCTTAGGATACAGGGGGGGGGCCAATGAAAAACTGTTTTTT.

The chain carries TRBV10-1 and TRBJ2-7, with D perhaps TRBD2 (5 bases). V was clipped by 1 base and J by 0 bases, with 7 bases between them. CDR1 WNHNN and CDR2 SYGVQD come from the germline V gene (reference sequence). The CDR3 spans 14 residues. CDR3 DNA: TGCGCCAGCAGTGAGTTTGGGAGCTCCTACGAGCAGTACTTC. This sequence encodes CASSEFGSSYEQYF.

The chain carries TRBV28 and TRBJ1-2; tentative D call: TRBD1 (6 bases). Germline V gene lookup returns CDR1 MDHEN and CDR2 SYDVKM. With 8 bases removed from V and 4 bases from J, the gap between germline ends came to 14 bases. The CDR3 is 13 residues long. The CDR3 DNA reads as TGTGCCAGCGGCCCCACAGGGCTCTATGGCTACACCTTC. It encodes CASGPTGLYGYTF.

This chain joins TRBV5-4 and TRBJ2-1; 8 nucleotides line up with TRBD2. This CDR3 has 15 residues. The ends lost 1 base at V and 4 bases at J; junction bases unmatched: 4. Germline V CDR1 and CDR2: SGHNT, YYREEE (reference sequence). The CDR3 sequence is CASSLRLAGYNEQFF. The CDR3 DNA sequence: TGTGCCAGCAGCTTGCGGCTAGCGGGTTACAATGAGCAGTTCTTC.

The CDR3 sequence: CASSPHHRAGTEAFF. DNA for the CDR3: TGTGCCAGCTCACCTCATCACAGGGCCGGCACTGAAGCTTTCTTT. This chain joins TRBV18 and TRBJ1-1; maybe TRBD1 (6 bases). The germline CDR1 and CDR2 sequences are KGHSH and LQKENI. This CDR3 has 15 residues. The V and J ends lost 3 bases and 4 bases respectively, with 15 bases between them.

This chain connects TRBV19 to TRBJ1-2; maybe TRBD1 (6 bases). V dropped 6 bases and J dropped 4 bases, with 15 bases sitting between them. Germline loops: CDR1 LNHDA, CDR2 SQIVND (reference sequence). The CDR3 extends over 14 amino acids. In DNA, the CDR3 is TGTGCCAGTAGCCGGGGGGGCGCCGGCTATGGCTACACCTTC. Protein: CASSRGGAGYGYTF.